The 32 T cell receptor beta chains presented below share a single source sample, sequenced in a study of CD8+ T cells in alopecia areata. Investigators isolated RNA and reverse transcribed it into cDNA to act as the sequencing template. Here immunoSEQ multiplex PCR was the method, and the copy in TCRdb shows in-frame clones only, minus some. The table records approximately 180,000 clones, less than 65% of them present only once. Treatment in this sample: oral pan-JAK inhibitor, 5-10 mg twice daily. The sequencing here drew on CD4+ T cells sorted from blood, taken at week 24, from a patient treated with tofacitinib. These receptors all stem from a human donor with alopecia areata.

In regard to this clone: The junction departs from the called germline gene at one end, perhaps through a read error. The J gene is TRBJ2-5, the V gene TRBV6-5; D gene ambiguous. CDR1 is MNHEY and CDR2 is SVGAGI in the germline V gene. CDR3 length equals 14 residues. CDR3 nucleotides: TGTGCCATCAGTGAGAAGGCCAGTCAAGAGACCCAGTACTTC. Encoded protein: CAISEKASQETQYF.

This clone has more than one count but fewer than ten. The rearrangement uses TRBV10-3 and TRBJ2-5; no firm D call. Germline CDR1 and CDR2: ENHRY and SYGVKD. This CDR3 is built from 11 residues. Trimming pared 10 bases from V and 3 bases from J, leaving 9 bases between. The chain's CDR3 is CATPPEETQYF. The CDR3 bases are TGTGCCACCCCCCCGGAAGAGACCCAGTACTTC.

The chain's CDR3 is CASSEWEGKDGYTF. The DNA for the CDR3 is TGTGCCAGCAGTGAATGGGAGGGGAAGGATGGCTACACCTTC. The rearrangement joins TRBV2 to TRBJ1-2, with D possibly being TRBD1 (5 bases). Per the germline V gene, CDR1 is SNHLY and CDR2 is FYNNEI. Trimming removed 2 bases from V and 6 bases from J, with 13 bases in between. This CDR3 is 14 amino acids long.

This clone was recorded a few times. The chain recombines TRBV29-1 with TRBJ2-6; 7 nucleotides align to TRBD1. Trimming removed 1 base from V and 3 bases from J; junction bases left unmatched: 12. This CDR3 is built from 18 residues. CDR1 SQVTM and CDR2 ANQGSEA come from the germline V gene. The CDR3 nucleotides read TGCAGCGTTGAAGCCGCCCAGAGAGGGGGCTATGGGGCCAACGTCCTGACTTTC. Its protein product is CSVEAAQRGGYGANVLTF. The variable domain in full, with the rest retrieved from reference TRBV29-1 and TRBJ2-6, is SAVISQKPSRDICQRGTSLTIQCQVDSQVTMMFWYRQQPGQSLTLIATANQGSEATYESGFVIDKFPISRPNLTFSTLTVSNMSPEDSSIYLCSVEAAQRGGYGANVLTFGAGSRLTVL.

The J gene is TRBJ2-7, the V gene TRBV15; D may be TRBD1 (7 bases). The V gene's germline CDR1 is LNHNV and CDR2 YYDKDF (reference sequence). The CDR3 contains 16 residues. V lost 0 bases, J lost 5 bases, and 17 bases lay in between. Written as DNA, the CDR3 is TGTGCCACCAGCAGAGACCTCGCAGGGGGGACCCACGAGCAGTACTTC. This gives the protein CATSRDLAGGTHEQYF.

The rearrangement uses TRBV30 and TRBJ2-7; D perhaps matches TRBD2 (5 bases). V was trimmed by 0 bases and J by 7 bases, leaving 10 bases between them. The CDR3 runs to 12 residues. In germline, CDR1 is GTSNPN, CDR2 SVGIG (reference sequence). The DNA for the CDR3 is TGTGCCTGGAGTGTCCGACCGGGGGAGCAGTACTTC. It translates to CAWSVRPGEQYF.

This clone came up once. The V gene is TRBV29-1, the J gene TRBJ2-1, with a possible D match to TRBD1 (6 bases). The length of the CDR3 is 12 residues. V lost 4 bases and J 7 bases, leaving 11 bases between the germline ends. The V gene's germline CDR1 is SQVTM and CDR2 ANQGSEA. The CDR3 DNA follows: TGCAGCGTTGCGGCAGGGGCGAATGAGCAGTTCTTC. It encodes CSVAAGANEQFF.

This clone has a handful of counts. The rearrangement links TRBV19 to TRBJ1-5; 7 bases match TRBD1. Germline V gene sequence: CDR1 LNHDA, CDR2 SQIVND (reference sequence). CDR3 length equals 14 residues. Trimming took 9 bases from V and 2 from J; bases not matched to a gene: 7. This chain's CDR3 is CASQTQGGNQPQHF. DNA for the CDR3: TGTGCCAGCCAAACCCAGGGGGGCAATCAGCCCCAGCATTTT.

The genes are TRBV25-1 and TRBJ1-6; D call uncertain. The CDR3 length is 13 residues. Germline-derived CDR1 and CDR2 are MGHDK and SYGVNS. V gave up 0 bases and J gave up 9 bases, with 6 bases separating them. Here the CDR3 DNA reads TGTGCCAGCAGTGAATATGGGGTTTCACCCCTCCACTTT. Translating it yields CASSEYGVSPLHF.

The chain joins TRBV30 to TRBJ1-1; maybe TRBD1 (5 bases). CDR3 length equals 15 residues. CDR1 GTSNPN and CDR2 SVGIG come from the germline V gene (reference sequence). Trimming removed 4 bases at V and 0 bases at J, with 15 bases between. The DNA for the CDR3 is TGTGCCTGGAATGAAGGGACTACCCTGAACACTGAAGCTTTCTTT. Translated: CAWNEGTTLNTEAFF.

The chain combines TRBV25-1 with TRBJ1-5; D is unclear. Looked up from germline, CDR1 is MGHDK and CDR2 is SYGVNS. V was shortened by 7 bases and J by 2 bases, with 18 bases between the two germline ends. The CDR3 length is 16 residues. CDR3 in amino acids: CASKTGRPIGNQPQHF. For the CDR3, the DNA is TGTGCCAGCAAGACGGGGAGACCCATTGGCAATCAGCCCCAGCATTTT.

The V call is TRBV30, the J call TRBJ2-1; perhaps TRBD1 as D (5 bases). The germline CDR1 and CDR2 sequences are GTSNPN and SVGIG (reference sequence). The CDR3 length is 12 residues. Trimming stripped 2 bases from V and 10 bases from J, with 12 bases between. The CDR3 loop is CAWSLQYREQFF. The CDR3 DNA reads TGTGCCTGGAGTCTCCAATACAGGGAGCAGTTCTTC.

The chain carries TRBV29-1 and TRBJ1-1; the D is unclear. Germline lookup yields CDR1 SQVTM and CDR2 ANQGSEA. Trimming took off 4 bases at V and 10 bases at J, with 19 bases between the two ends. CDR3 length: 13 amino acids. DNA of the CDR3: TGCAGCGTTGGGGAGCGGCTACTAATGGGAGCTTTCTTT. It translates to CSVGERLLMGAFF.

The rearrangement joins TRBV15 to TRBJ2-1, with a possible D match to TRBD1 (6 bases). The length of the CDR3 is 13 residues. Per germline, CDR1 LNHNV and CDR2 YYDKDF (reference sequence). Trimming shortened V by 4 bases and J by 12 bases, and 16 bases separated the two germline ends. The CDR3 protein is CATSTYREQGQFF. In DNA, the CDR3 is TGTGCCACCAGCACCTACAGGGAACAGGGGCAGTTCTTC.

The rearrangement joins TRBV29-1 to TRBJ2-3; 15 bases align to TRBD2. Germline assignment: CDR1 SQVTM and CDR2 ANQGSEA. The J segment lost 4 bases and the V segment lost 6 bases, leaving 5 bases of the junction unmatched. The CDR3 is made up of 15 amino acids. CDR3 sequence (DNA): TGCAGCGTCGATGGACTAGCGGGGGGGGCAGATACGCAGTATTTT. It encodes CSVDGLAGGADTQYF.

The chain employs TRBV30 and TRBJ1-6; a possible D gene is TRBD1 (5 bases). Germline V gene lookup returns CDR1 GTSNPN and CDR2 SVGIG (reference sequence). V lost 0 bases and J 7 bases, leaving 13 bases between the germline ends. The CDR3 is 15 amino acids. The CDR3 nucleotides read TGTGCCTGGAGTGTAATGGGGCGGGGGAATTCACCCCTCCACTTT. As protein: CAWSVMGRGNSPLHF. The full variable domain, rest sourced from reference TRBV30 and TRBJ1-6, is SQTIHQWPATLVQPVGSPLSLECTVEGTSNPNLYWYRQAAGRGLQLLFYSVGIGQISSEVPQNLSASRPQDRQFILSSKKLLLSDSGFYLCAWSVMGRGNSPLHFGNGTRLTVT.

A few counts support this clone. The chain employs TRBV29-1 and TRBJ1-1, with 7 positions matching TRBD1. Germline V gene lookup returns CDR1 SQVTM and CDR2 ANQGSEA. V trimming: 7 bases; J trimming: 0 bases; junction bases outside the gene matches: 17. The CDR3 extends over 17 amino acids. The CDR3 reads CSALEPDRVLVNTEAFF. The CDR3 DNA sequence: TGCAGCGCCCTCGAGCCCGACAGGGTCCTCGTGAACACTGAAGCTTTCTTT.

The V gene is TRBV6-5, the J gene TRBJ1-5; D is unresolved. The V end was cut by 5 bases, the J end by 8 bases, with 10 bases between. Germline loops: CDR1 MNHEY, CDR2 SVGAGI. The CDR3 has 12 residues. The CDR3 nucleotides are TGTGCCAGCAGTGCAACTAGGGAGCCCCAGCATTTT. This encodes CASSATREPQHF.

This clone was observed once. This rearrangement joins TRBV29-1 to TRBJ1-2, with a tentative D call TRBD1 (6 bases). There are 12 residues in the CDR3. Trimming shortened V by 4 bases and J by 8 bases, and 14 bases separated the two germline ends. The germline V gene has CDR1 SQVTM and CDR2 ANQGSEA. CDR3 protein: CSVVMGAGGYTF. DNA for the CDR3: TGCAGCGTTGTAATGGGGGCCGGAGGCTACACCTTC.

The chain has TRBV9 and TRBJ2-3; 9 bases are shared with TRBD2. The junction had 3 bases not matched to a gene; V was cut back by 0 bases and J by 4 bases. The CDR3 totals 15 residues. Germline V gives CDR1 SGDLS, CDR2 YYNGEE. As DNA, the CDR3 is TGTGCCAGCAGCGTAGGAACTAGCGGGTCAGATACGCAGTATTTT. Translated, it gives CASSVGTSGSDTQYF.

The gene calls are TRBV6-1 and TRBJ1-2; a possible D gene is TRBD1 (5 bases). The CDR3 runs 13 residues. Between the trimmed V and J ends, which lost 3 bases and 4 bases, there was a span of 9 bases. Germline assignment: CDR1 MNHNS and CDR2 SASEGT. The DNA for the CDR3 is TGTGCCAGCAGTGATCGGGGGAGCTATGGCTACACCTTC. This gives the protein CASSDRGSYGYTF.

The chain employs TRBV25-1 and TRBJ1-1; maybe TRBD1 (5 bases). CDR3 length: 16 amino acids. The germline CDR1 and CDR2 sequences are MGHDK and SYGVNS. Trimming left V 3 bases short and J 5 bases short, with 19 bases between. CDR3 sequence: CASSDHGAAGRTEAFF. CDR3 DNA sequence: TGTGCCAGCAGTGACCACGGGGCCGCCGGTCGGACTGAAGCTTTCTTT.

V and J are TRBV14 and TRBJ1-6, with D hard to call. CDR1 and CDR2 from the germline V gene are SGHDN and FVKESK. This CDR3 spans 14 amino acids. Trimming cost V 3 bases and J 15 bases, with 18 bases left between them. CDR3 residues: CASSQAAARVDLHF. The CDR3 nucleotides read TGTGCCAGCAGCCAGGCGGCGGCCCGGGTTGACCTCCACTTT.

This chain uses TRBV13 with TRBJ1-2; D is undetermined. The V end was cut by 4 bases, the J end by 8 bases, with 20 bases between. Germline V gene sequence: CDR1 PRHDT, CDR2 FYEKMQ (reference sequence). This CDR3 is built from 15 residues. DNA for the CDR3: TGTGCCAGCAGCTCCCGGGTCTCAACCCCGACGGGCTACACCTTC. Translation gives CASSSRVSTPTGYTF.

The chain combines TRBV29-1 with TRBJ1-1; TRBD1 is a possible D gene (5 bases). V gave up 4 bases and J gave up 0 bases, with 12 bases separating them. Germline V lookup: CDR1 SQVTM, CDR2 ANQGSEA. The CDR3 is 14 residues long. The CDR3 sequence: CSVGQPLMNTEAFF. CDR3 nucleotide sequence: TGCAGCGTTGGACAGCCTCTCATGAACACTGAAGCTTTCTTT.

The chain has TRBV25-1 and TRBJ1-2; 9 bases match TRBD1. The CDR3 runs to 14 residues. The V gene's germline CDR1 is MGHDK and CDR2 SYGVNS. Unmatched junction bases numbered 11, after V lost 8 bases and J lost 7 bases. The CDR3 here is CASYGTGLNRGYTF. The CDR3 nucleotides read TGTGCCAGCTACGGGACAGGGTTAAACCGTGGCTACACCTTC.

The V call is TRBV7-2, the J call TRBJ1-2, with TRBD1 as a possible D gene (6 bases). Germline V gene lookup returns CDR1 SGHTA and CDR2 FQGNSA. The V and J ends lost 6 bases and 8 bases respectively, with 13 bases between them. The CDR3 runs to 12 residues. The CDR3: CASRPGGRGYTF. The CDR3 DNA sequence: TGTGCCAGCAGGCCCGGGGGGCGCGGCTACACCTTC.

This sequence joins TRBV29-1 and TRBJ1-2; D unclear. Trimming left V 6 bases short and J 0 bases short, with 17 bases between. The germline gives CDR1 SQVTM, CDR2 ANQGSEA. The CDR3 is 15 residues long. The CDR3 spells CSVRSDTIANYGYTF. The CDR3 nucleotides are TGCAGCGTCCGATCTGACACAATAGCTAACTATGGCTACACCTTC.

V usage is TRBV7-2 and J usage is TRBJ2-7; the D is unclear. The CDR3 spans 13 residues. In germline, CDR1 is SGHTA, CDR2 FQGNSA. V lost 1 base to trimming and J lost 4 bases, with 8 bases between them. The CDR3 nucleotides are TGTGCCAGCAGCTTAGACCTCGGTTACGAGCAGTACTTC. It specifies CASSLDLGYEQYF.

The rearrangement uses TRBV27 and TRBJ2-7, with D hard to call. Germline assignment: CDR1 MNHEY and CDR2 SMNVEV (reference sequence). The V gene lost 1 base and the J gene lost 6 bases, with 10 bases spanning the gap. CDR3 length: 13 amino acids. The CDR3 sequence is CASSLLPSGEQYF. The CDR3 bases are TGTGCCAGCAGTTTATTGCCCAGTGGCGAGCAGTACTTC.

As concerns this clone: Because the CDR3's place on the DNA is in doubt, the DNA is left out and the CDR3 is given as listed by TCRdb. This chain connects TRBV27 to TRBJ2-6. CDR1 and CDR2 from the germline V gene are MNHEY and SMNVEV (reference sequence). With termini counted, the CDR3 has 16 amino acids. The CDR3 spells CASSRAATFGANVLTF.

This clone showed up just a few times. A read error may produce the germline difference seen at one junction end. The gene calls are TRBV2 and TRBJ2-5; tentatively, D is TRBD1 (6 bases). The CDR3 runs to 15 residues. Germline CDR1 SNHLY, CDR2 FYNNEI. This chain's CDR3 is CASSEDRVGAQTQYF. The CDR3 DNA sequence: TGTGCCAGCAGCGAAGATCGGGTGGGGGCGCAGACCCAGTACTTC. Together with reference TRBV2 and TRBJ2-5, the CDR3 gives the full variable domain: EPEVTQTPSHQVTQMGQEVILRCVPISNHLYFYWYRQILGQKVEFLVSFYNNEISEKSEIFDDQFSVERPDGSNFTLKIRSTKLEDSAMYFCASSEDRVGAQTQYFGPGTRLLVL.